Listed here are 23 T cell receptor beta chains from one sample, sequenced in a study of shared clonotypes between healthy human individuals. Produced via immunoSEQ multiplex PCR; TCRdb's table is partial and in-frame only. This sample has 550,000 to 750,000 clones, with roughly nine tenths found just once. Only CD45RO-negative cells positively selected for CCR7 counted as naive CD8 cells, so terminally differentiated effector memory CD45RA+ cells were excluded. The sequenced sample consisted of naive CD8+ T cells sorted from blood. The origin of the receptors is a man younger than 45 in good health.

In this sample, this clone turned up once. The chain joins TRBV4-1 to TRBJ2-7; D gene uncertain. Trimming took 2 bases from V and 3 from J, leaving 11 bases between them. There are 14 residues in the CDR3. Per germline, CDR1 MGHRA and CDR2 YSYEKL. The CDR3 sequence is CASSQKDNLYEQYF. The CDR3 coding sequence is TGCGCCAGCAGCCAAAAAGATAACCTCTACGAGCAGTACTTC.

The CDR3 DNA reads as TGTGCCACCGGGACTATTACAGATACGCAGTATTTT. Its translation is CATGTITDTQYF. The chain employs TRBV7-9 and TRBJ2-3, with 7 bases lining up with TRBD2. There are 12 residues in the CDR3. J lost 3 bases, V lost 10 bases, and 4 bases had no gene match. Germline V gene sequence: CDR1 SEHNR, CDR2 FQNEAQ (reference sequence).

The genes are TRBV29-1 and TRBJ1-3, with D possibly matching TRBD1 (5 bases). CDR3 length: 16 amino acids. Germline V gene lookup returns CDR1 SQVTM and CDR2 ANQGSEA. With 6 bases removed from V and 4 bases from J, the gap between germline ends came to 22 bases. This CDR3 is CSVEPWKGQEGNTIYF. In nucleotides, the CDR3 is TGCAGCGTGGAACCTTGGAAGGGGCAGGAAGGAAACACCATATATTTT.

V usage is TRBV4-1 and J usage is TRBJ2-2; D remains unclear. The CDR3 extends over 16 amino acids. Germline loops: CDR1 MGHRA, CDR2 YSYEKL. V was trimmed by 0 bases and J by 0 bases, leaving 8 bases between them. This CDR3 is CASSQDGSANTGELFF. In DNA form, the CDR3 reads TGCGCCAGCAGCCAAGATGGGTCAGCGAACACCGGGGAGCTGTTTTTT.

The rearrangement joins TRBV9 to TRBJ2-1; TRBD1 agrees at 8 bases. Germline CDR1 is SGDLS and CDR2 is YYNGEE. V shed 0 bases, J shed 7 bases, and the junction held 6 bases outside the gene matches. This CDR3 is 15 amino acids long. The DNA of the CDR3 is TGTGCCAGCAGCGTAGCCAGGGGGCTGGGAAATGAGCAGTTCTTC. Protein: CASSVARGLGNEQFF. The entire variable domain, with the rest obtained from reference TRBV9 and TRBJ2-1, is as follows: DSGVTQTPKHLITATGQRVTLRCSPRSGDLSVYWYQQSLDQGLQFLIQYYNGEERAKGNILERFSAQQFPDLHSELNLSSLELGDSALYFCASSVARGLGNEQFFGPGTRLTVL.

This clone was seen just once. The J gene is TRBJ1-5, the V gene TRBV2; D unclear. Trimming removed 3 bases at V and 0 bases at J, with 6 bases between. CDR1 is SNHLY and CDR2 is FYNNEI in the germline V gene. The CDR3 spans 14 residues. For the CDR3, the DNA is TGTGCCAGCAGTGAGCAAGATAGCAATCAGCCCCAGCATTTT. Translation gives CASSEQDSNQPQHF. Full variable domain (missing parts from reference TRBV2 and TRBJ1-5): EPEVTQTPSHQVTQMGQEVILRCVPISNHLYFYWYRQILGQKVEFLVSFYNNEISEKSEIFDDQFSVERPDGSNFTLKIRSTKLEDSAMYFCASSEQDSNQPQHFGDGTRLSIL.

The J gene is TRBJ2-3, the V gene TRBV7-6; 7 positions agree with TRBD1. Germline trimming cut 3 bases from V and 5 bases from J; bases unmatched to any gene: 11. The CDR3 is made up of 16 amino acids. The germline V gene encodes CDR1 SGHVS and CDR2 FNYEAQ. CDR3 nucleotide sequence: TGTGCCAGCAGCTTGGCTACAGGGGTTCGGGTAGATACGCAGTATTTT. Protein: CASSLATGVRVDTQYF.

V gene TRBV19 combines with J gene TRBJ1-2; D unresolved. From germline, CDR1 is LNHDA and CDR2 SQIVND (reference sequence). The CDR3 totals 14 residues. With 6 bases removed from V and 5 bases from J, the gap between germline ends came to 16 bases. The CDR3 DNA follows: TGTGCCAGTAGCAATGGGAATCGAATGTATGGCTACACCTTC. Its translation: CASSNGNRMYGYTF.

This rearrangement joins TRBV5-1 to TRBJ2-2, with D possibly TRBD1 on 5 matching bases. Germline assignment: CDR1 SGHRS and CDR2 YFSETQ. With 0 bases removed from V and 4 bases from J, the gap between germline ends came to 16 bases. The CDR3 is made up of 17 amino acids. CDR3 coding DNA: TGCGCCAGCAGCTTGGCGACAGTTGGCGAACGCACCGGGGAGCTGTTTTTT. As protein: CASSLATVGERTGELFF.

The chain carries TRBV4-1 and TRBJ2-3; D not resolved. The CDR3 is 15 amino acids. Germline V lookup: CDR1 MGHRA, CDR2 YSYEKL. Trimming removed 1 base at V and 2 bases at J, with 10 bases between. The CDR3 here is CASSQVVGYTDTQYF. The DNA of the CDR3 is TGCGCCAGCAGCCAAGTAGTGGGCTACACAGATACGCAGTATTTT.

V gene TRBV11-3 combines with J gene TRBJ2-2; 8 positions match TRBD2. CDR3 length equals 20 residues. Germline trimming cut 3 bases from V and 2 bases from J; bases unmatched to any gene: 17. Germline V gives CDR1 SGHNT, CDR2 YENEEA. CDR3 residues: CASSLRRGSTSGSNTGELFF. The DNA for the CDR3 is TGTGCCAGCAGCTTGCGGCGGGGTTCGACGAGCGGGAGCAACACCGGGGAGCTGTTTTTT.

The chain has TRBV4-3 and TRBJ2-2; TRBD1 aligns across 7 bases. The germline V gene encodes CDR1 LGHNA and CDR2 YSLEER. This CDR3 comprises 15 residues. The V and J ends lost 4 bases and 2 bases, in that order; junction bases with no gene match: 4. The CDR3 loop reads CASSPQGFNTGELFF. In nucleotides, the CDR3 is TGCGCCAGCAGCCCACAGGGGTTTAACACCGGGGAGCTGTTTTTT.

The chain links TRBV5-1 to TRBJ2-5, with no clear D. Per the germline V gene, CDR1 is SGHRS and CDR2 is YFSETQ. The CDR3 sequence is 11 residues long. Trimming removed 5 bases from V and 1 base from J, with 3 bases in between. The CDR3 DNA follows: TGCGCCAGCAGATTCCAAGAGACCCAGTACTTC. Its protein is CASRFQETQYF.

The J gene is TRBJ2-1, the V gene TRBV7-9; the match to TRBD1 covers 7 bases. Trimming cost V 4 bases and J 7 bases; bases outside gene matches: 7. Germline loops: CDR1 SEHNR, CDR2 FQNEAQ (reference sequence). The CDR3 runs 14 residues. Here the CDR3 reads CASSSADRPNEQFF. CDR3 coding DNA: TGTGCCAGCAGCTCCGCGGACAGGCCGAATGAGCAGTTCTTC.

This clone was counted a single time. The chain has TRBV7-9 and TRBJ2-1; 10 bases align to TRBD1. The CDR3 runs to 15 residues. Germline V lookup: CDR1 SEHNR, CDR2 FQNEAQ (reference sequence). V gave up 2 bases and J gave up 7 bases; unmatched junction bases: 5. The CDR3 DNA reads TGTGCCAGCAGCTTAAATTTGGGACAGGGGAATGAGCAGTTCTTC. This translates into CASSLNLGQGNEQFF. The whole variable domain, remainder taken from reference TRBV7-9 and TRBJ2-1, is DTGVSQNPRHKITKRGQNVTFRCDPISEHNRLYWYRQTLGQGPEFLTYFQNEAQLEKSRLLSDRFSAERPKGSFSTLEIQRTEQGDSAMYLCASSLNLGQGNEQFFGPGTRLTVL.

The chain links TRBV29-1 to TRBJ1-1, with D unclear. Germline CDR1 is SQVTM and CDR2 is ANQGSEA. Trimming took off 2 bases at V and 7 bases at J, with 11 bases between the two ends. This CDR3 spans 12 amino acids. CDR3 in amino acids: CSVEIRALEAFF. The CDR3 nucleotides read TGCAGCGTTGAAATTCGGGCGCTTGAAGCTTTCTTT.

CDR3 nucleotide sequence: TGTGCCAGCAGCCTAAGGACGCGTGGGAACAATGAGCAGTTCTTC. Encoded protein: CASSLRTRGNNEQFF. The rearrangement links TRBV6-5 to TRBJ2-1; D is unresolved. The CDR3 extends over 15 amino acids. The V and J ends lost 6 bases and 5 bases respectively, with 17 bases between them. The germline CDR1 and CDR2 sequences are MNHEY and SVGAGI.

The rearrangement links TRBV11-3 to TRBJ1-1; TRBD1 is a possible D gene (6 bases). The length of the CDR3 is 14 residues. Germline values: CDR1 SGHNT, CDR2 YENEEA. V gave up 8 bases and J gave up 4 bases, with 17 bases separating them. The CDR3 bases are TGTGCCAGCTCACCAGGGGATAGCGGCACTGAAGCTTTCTTT. This translates into CASSPGDSGTEAFF.

The rearrangement links TRBV4-1 to TRBJ2-7, with 11 bases aligning to TRBD2. CDR1 and CDR2 from the germline V gene are MGHRA and YSYEKL. The CDR3 totals 14 residues. Trimming cost V 1 base and J 5 bases; bases outside gene matches: 1. CDR3 DNA: TGCGCCAGCAGCCAAGTAGCGGGAGGGGACGAGCAGTACTTC. This sequence encodes CASSQVAGGDEQYF.

This clone was seen only once. This chain's CDR3 is CASSLRLIRQTASYEQYF. The CDR3 DNA is TGTGCCAGCAGCTTACGTCTTATAAGACAGACGGCCTCCTACGAGCAGTACTTC. This chain connects TRBV11-2 to TRBJ2-7; D possibly corresponds to TRBD1 (5 bases). This CDR3 spans 18 amino acids. Deletions cut 2 bases from V and 0 bases from J, with 20 bases between. The germline V gene has CDR1 SGHAT and CDR2 FQNNGV.

J is TRBJ1-4 and V is TRBV19; possible D gene TRBD1, 6 bases. The CDR3 consists of 15 residues. Germline loops: CDR1 LNHDA, CDR2 SQIVND (reference sequence). Trimming stripped 3 bases from V and 4 bases from J, with 12 bases between. The CDR3 spells CASSIGTRNNEKLFF. CDR3 in DNA: TGTGCCAGTAGTATTGGGACAAGAAATAATGAAAAACTGTTTTTT.

The CDR3 DNA reads as TGTGCCAGCAGCCCCACTGGGGGACAGGTTCCGGGTGGCTACACCTTC. This encodes CASSPTGGQVPGGYTF. The rearrangement links TRBV9 to TRBJ1-2; 8 bases map to TRBD1. The CDR3 totals 16 residues. Per the germline V gene, CDR1 is SGDLS and CDR2 is YYNGEE. Trimming took 4 bases from V and 7 from J; bases not matched to a gene: 15.

The gene calls are TRBV2 and TRBJ1-5; D gene ambiguous. The ends were cut back, 2 bases at V and 1 base at J, with 12 bases in the middle. The CDR3 is 16 residues long. The germline gives CDR1 SNHLY, CDR2 FYNNEI. In nucleotides, the CDR3 is TGTGCCAGCAGTGAATCTTGGCCAGGAAGCAATCAGCCCCAGCATTTT. The encoded protein is CASSESWPGSNQPQHF. The full variable domain, rest sourced from reference TRBV2 and TRBJ1-5, is EPEVTQTPSHQVTQMGQEVILRCVPISNHLYFYWYRQILGQKVEFLVSFYNNEISEKSEIFDDQFSVERPDGSNFTLKIRSTKLEDSAMYFCASSESWPGSNQPQHFGDGTRLSIL.